These 32 T cell receptor beta chains share one sample of origin, sequenced in a study of T cells after yellow fever vaccination (dated by TCRdb to about 2019). The treatment or condition label on this specimen signifies: live attenuated yellow fever vaccine strain. Receptor amplification or capture employed 5' RACE. Sequencing took place on an Illumina HiSeq 2500. TCRdb passed the public sequencing reads through fastp at Q25 and MiXCR, retaining productive beta sequences. Each entry is one CDR3 protein sequence, shown with its most common DNA and genes. The sample table contains hundreds of thousands of distinct CDR3 sequences; only one count was recorded for over 9% of them. The ten largest clones capture 15% of the sample. The starting material was PBMCs, obtained on the day of the yellow fever booster vaccination. The receptors shown here come from a man in his thirties or forties who received the YFV17D yellow fever vaccine.

The chain carries TRBV19 and TRBJ2-1; D ambiguous. The V end was cut by 8 bases, the J end by 7 bases, with 3 bases between. The length of the CDR3 is 9 residues. The germline V gene has CDR1 LNHDA and CDR2 SQIVND (reference sequence). The DNA of the CDR3 is TGTGCCAGTTGTAATGAGCAGTTCTTC. It yields the protein CASCNEQFF.

This chain connects TRBV20-1 to TRBJ2-1; 9 bases are shared with TRBD2. The CDR3 length is 12 residues. Germline CDR1 reads DFQATT; CDR2 reads SNEGSKA (reference sequence). This chain's CDR3 is CRTSGGVNEQFF. CDR3 in DNA: TGCAGGACTAGCGGAGGGGTAAATGAGCAGTTCTTC.

This clonotype was observed a handful of times. The gene calls are TRBV7-9 and TRBJ1-5; no definite D call. Trimming removed 4 bases at V and 5 bases at J, with 6 bases between. The CDR3 consists of 12 residues. CDR1 is SEHNR, CDR2 FQNEAQ, per germline (reference sequence). CDR3 nucleotide sequence: TGTGCCAGCAGCTCTCCCTATCAGCCCCAGCATTTT. Amino acids: CASSSPYQPQHF. Using reference TRBV7-9 and TRBJ1-5 for the parts outside the CDR3, the full variable domain is DTGVSQNPRHKITKRGQNVTFRCDPISEHNRLYWYRQTLGQGPEFLTYFQNEAQLEKSRLLSDRFSAERPKGSFSTLEIQRTEQGDSAMYLCASSSPYQPQHFGDGTRLSIL.

J is TRBJ2-1 and V is TRBV7-3; 13 bases are a match to TRBD2. This CDR3 spans 15 amino acids. The ends lost 5 bases at V and 7 bases at J; junction bases unmatched: 5. Germline V gene sequence: CDR1 SGHTA, CDR2 FQGTGA. The CDR3 protein is CASSHRTSGRNEQFF. The CDR3 DNA follows: TGTGCCAGCAGCCATCGGACTAGCGGGAGAAATGAGCAGTTCTTC.

Here the CDR3 reads CASSDSTTSSYNEQFF. The CDR3 DNA reads as TGTGCCAGCAGTGACTCAACGACAAGCTCCTACAATGAGCAGTTCTTC. This chain connects TRBV6-4 to TRBJ2-1; D gene unclear. From germline, CDR1 is MRHNA and CDR2 SNTAGT. The germline V and J ends were trimmed by 0 bases and 0 bases, with 9 bases remaining between them. The CDR3 spans 16 residues.

The V call is TRBV20-1, the J call TRBJ2-3; TRBD2 might be the D (6 bases). CDR3 length: 14 residues. Trimming removed 0 bases at V and 1 base at J, with 8 bases between. CDR1 and CDR2 (germline): DFQATT, SNEGSKA (reference sequence). The CDR3 nucleotides read TGCAGTGCTAGAGACGGGAGAGGCACAGATACGCAGTATTTT. This sequence encodes CSARDGRGTDTQYF.

This clonotype was seen a handful of times. The chain has TRBV12-3 or TRBV12-4 and TRBJ2-3; D unclear. V was shortened by 7 bases and J by 1 base, with 6 bases between the two germline ends. CDR3 size: 12 residues. The CDR3 DNA sequence: TGTGCCAGCAAGCTGGGCACAGATACGCAGTATTTT. This sequence encodes CASKLGTDTQYF.

This clonotype showed up just a few times. The chain combines TRBV9 with TRBJ2-2, with D perhaps TRBD2 (7 bases). The germline CDR1 and CDR2 sequences are SGDLS and YYNGEE. The CDR3 covers 16 residues. V was trimmed by 1 base and J by 3 bases, leaving 13 bases between them. This CDR3 reads CASSVRQGRDTGELFF. CDR3 in DNA: TGTGCCAGCAGCGTACGGCAGGGGAGGGACACCGGGGAGCTGTTTTTT.

There are a few counts of this clonotype. The chain employs TRBV6-6 and TRBJ1-3; 7 bases line up with TRBD1. There are 13 residues in the CDR3. The V and J ends lost 8 bases and 0 bases, in that order; junction bases with no gene match: 1. Germline loops: CDR1 MNHNY, CDR2 SVGAGI (reference sequence). This chain's CDR3 is CASGQVSGNTIYF. CDR3 bases: TGTGCCAGCGGACAGGTCTCTGGAAACACCATATATTTT.

As DNA, the CDR3 is TGTGCCATCAGTCGGGCAGGGGACACTGAAGCTTTCTTT. Its protein product is CAISRAGDTEAFF. V and J are TRBV10-3 and TRBJ1-1, with a weak D call TRBD1 (6 bases). This CDR3 is 13 amino acids long. The ends were cut back, 5 bases at V and 3 bases at J, with 10 bases in the middle. Germline V gene data show CDR1 as ENHRY and CDR2 as SYGVKD.

In its sample, this clonotype was seen a few times. The rearrangement links TRBV5-1 to TRBJ2-3; the D call may be TRBD1 or TRBD2 (5 bases each). V was trimmed by 5 bases and J by 6 bases, leaving 19 bases between them. CDR3 size: 15 residues. In germline, CDR1 is SGHRS, CDR2 YFSETQ. Written as DNA, the CDR3 is TGCGCCAGCAGAACCAGCGGCGGCAACAGGGATACGCAGTATTTT. Protein product: CASRTSGGNRDTQYF.

The table lists this clonotype with many counts. The chain couples TRBV25-1 to TRBJ2-7; 9 bases are shared with TRBD1. The germline gives CDR1 MGHDK, CDR2 SYGVNS. The J segment lost 0 bases and the V segment lost 6 bases, leaving 0 bases of the junction unmatched. CDR3 length: 13 amino acids. The DNA for the CDR3 is TGTGCCAGCAGGACAGGGGGCTCCTACGAGCAGTACTTC. Protein product: CASRTGGSYEQYF.

This clonotype was observed a handful of times. The chain recombines TRBV29-1 with TRBJ2-7; 7 nucleotides line up with TRBD2. The V and J ends lost 4 bases and 7 bases, in that order; junction bases with no gene match: 16. Per the germline V gene, CDR1 is SQVTM and CDR2 is ANQGSEA. This CDR3 region has 15 residues. The CDR3 DNA reads as TGCAGCGTTGTTTCGGCGGGAGTGGGGTACGAGGAGCAGTACTTC. This translates into CSVVSAGVGYEEQYF.

This clonotype was observed a few times. The CDR3 bases are TGTGCCAGCTCACCAGATGTTGGTGTCTCCTACGAGCAGTACTTC. Its translation: CASSPDVGVSYEQYF. The rearrangement links TRBV18 to TRBJ2-7; no clear D gene. Trimming took off 2 bases at V and 0 bases at J, with 11 bases between the two ends. The CDR3 totals 15 residues. Germline V gene sequence: CDR1 KGHSH, CDR2 LQKENI.

V usage is TRBV30 and J usage is TRBJ1-6; D possibly corresponds to TRBD1 (6 bases). This CDR3 region has 14 residues. Trimming pared 3 bases from V and 4 bases from J, leaving 10 bases between. The germline CDR1 and CDR2 sequences are GTSNPN and SVGIG (reference sequence). Here the CDR3 reads CAWRQGLYNSPLHF. The CDR3, as DNA: TGTGCCTGGAGACAGGGCTTGTATAATTCACCCCTCCACTTT.

This clonotype was found a few times. The chain combines TRBV7-9 with TRBJ2-3, with D uncertain. The CDR3 extends over 15 amino acids. Trimming removed 7 bases at V and 0 bases at J, with 14 bases between. The germline V gene encodes CDR1 SEHNR and CDR2 FQNEAQ (reference sequence). CDR3 DNA: TGTGCCAGCAAAAAGATGCGTGCTAGCACAGATACGCAGTATTTT. This translates into CASKKMRASTDTQYF.

This clonotype was seen a few times. The V and J genes are TRBV10-2 and TRBJ2-3, with 8 bases aligning to TRBD1. V lost 5 bases and J lost 3; bases outside the gene matches: 7. CDR3 length: 15 residues. The germline V gene encodes CDR1 WSHSY and CDR2 SAAADI. CDR3 loop: CASSTTGGSTDTQYF. The CDR3 DNA reads as TGCGCCAGCAGTACTACAGGGGGTAGTACAGATACGCAGTATTTT.

The V and J genes are TRBV20-1 and TRBJ2-3; 10 nucleotides match TRBD2. Germline V CDR1 and CDR2: DFQATT, SNEGSKA (reference sequence). The CDR3 sequence is 18 residues long. V lost 3 bases, J lost 0 bases, and 12 bases stayed unmatched. The CDR3: CSASTSSGRLTSTDTQYF. DNA for the CDR3: TGCAGTGCTAGTACGTCTAGCGGGAGACTCACTAGCACAGATACGCAGTATTTT.

The chain links TRBV20-1 to TRBJ2-2; D remains ambiguous. There are 13 residues in the CDR3. Germline V gene data show CDR1 as DFQATT and CDR2 as SNEGSKA (reference sequence). The CDR3 nucleotides are TGCAGCGTGGGGTTGACGAACACCGGGGAGCTGTTTTTT. As protein: CSVGLTNTGELFF.

The J gene is TRBJ2-1, the V gene TRBV3-1, with 15 bases identical to TRBD2. The CDR3 sequence is 14 residues long. V shed 1 base, J shed 13 bases, and the junction held 2 bases outside the gene matches. From germline, CDR1 is LGHDT and CDR2 YNNKEL (reference sequence). The CDR3 sequence is CASSQGTSGREQFF. As DNA, the CDR3 is TGTGCCAGCAGCCAAGGGACTAGCGGGAGGGAACAGTTCTTC.

This clonotype appeared a few times. CDR3 loop: CASSPLFPSEAGEQYF. The CDR3 DNA reads TGTGCCAGCTCACCACTCTTCCCTAGCGAAGCGGGAGAGCAGTACTTC. This sequence joins TRBV18 and TRBJ2-7; the match to TRBD2 covers 7 bases. The J segment lost 7 bases and the V segment lost 1 base, leaving 13 bases of the junction unmatched. Germline CDR1 and CDR2: KGHSH and LQKENI. There are 16 residues in the CDR3.

This clonotype was counted ten times or more. The chain is built from TRBV7-2 and TRBJ2-5, with 7 bases lining up with TRBD2. The germline CDR1 and CDR2 sequences are SGHTA and FQGNSA. The junction had 6 bases not matched to a gene; V was cut back by 3 bases and J by 5 bases. CDR3 length equals 14 residues. This CDR3 reads CASSFDGRRETQYF. The CDR3 bases are TGTGCCAGCAGCTTCGACGGGAGGCGGGAGACCCAGTACTTC.

The chain employs TRBV7-2 and TRBJ2-6; a possible D gene is TRBD2 (6 bases). The germline V gene has CDR1 SGHTA and CDR2 FQGNSA. This CDR3 region has 15 residues. Between the trimmed V and J ends, which lost 6 bases and 5 bases, there was a span of 14 bases. The CDR3 reads CASSLSGSWANVLTF. The CDR3 region has the DNA TGTGCCAGCAGTTTGTCCGGGAGCTGGGCCAACGTCCTGACTTTC.

This chain links TRBV11-2 with TRBJ2-5; weak D call: TRBD1 (6 bases). V was cut by 0 bases and J by 4 bases, with 9 bases left in between. This CDR3 region has 14 residues. Germline assignment: CDR1 SGHAT and CDR2 FQNNGV. The CDR3: CASSLEQGAETQYF. CDR3 coding DNA: TGTGCCAGCAGCTTAGAACAGGGTGCAGAGACCCAGTACTTC.

This clonotype was counted between two and nine times. The rearrangement joins TRBV12-3 or TRBV12-4 to TRBJ2-3, with D hard to call. The CDR3 covers 11 residues. The V and J ends lost 7 bases and 4 bases respectively, with 6 bases between them. In nucleotides, the CDR3 is TGTGCCAGCACCGTGGCAGATACGCAGTATTTT. Translated, it gives CASTVADTQYF.

This clonotype was found once. The rearrangement joins TRBV11-1 to TRBJ1-1; D is unresolved. Germline values: CDR1 SGHAT, CDR2 FQDESV (reference sequence). The CDR3 is made up of 13 amino acids. Trimming shortened V by 5 bases and J by 6 bases, and 13 bases separated the two germline ends. DNA of the CDR3: TGTGCCAGCAGCGCCTGGTCCGGCCCTGAAGCTTTCTTT. This sequence encodes CASSAWSGPEAFF.

This clonotype has a handful of counts. The chain joins TRBV15 to TRBJ1-2; TRBD1 agrees at 7 bases. Trimming removed 0 bases from V and 4 bases from J; junction bases left unmatched: 2. There are 14 residues in the CDR3. Germline V lookup: CDR1 LNHNV, CDR2 YYDKDF (reference sequence). The CDR3 bases are TGTGCCACCAGCAGAGAGAAGGGGGCCTATGGCTACACCTTC. It encodes CATSREKGAYGYTF.

The sample holds a few counts of this clonotype. The chain has TRBV5-5 and TRBJ2-7; TRBD1 or TRBD2 may be the D gene (6 bases each). Germline loops: CDR1 SGHKS, CDR2 YYEKEE (reference sequence). Trimming cost V 5 bases and J 2 bases, with 14 bases left between them. This CDR3 is built from 14 residues. CDR3 sequence (DNA): TGTGCCAGCAGTTCAAACAGGGAGGCCTACGAGCAGTACTTC. Its translation is CASSSNREAYEQYF.

This clonotype was detected ten times or more. The rearrangement joins TRBV6-1 to TRBJ2-7, with 12 positions matching TRBD2. Germline V gene data show CDR1 as MNHNS and CDR2 as SASEGT. The J segment lost 7 bases and the V segment lost 6 bases, leaving 4 bases of the junction unmatched. This CDR3 is 13 amino acids long. CDR3 protein: CASRRLAGVEQYF. In DNA, the CDR3 is TGTGCCAGCAGACGACTAGCGGGAGTTGAGCAGTACTTC.

This clonotype came up a few times. The chain combines TRBV20-1 with TRBJ1-5, with 9 bases that match TRBD1. The junction had 0 bases not matched to a gene; V was cut back by 7 bases and J by 2 bases. Germline V gene sequence: CDR1 DFQATT, CDR2 SNEGSKA (reference sequence). The CDR3 has 12 residues. The CDR3 here is CSGTGGNQPQHF. Written as DNA, the CDR3 is TGCAGTGGGACAGGGGGCAATCAGCCCCAGCATTTT.

The genes are TRBV6-2 or TRBV6-3 and TRBJ2-1, with D perhaps TRBD1 (6 bases). Deletions cut 0 bases from V and 0 bases from J, with 12 bases between. Looked up from germline, CDR1 is MNHEY and CDR2 is SVGEGT. The CDR3 runs to 17 residues. CDR3 DNA: TGTGCCAGCAGTTACTCTAGGACAGCCAGCTCCTACAATGAGCAGTTCTTC. Its translation: CASSYSRTASSYNEQFF.

A few counts support this clonotype. The chain carries TRBV11-2 and TRBJ1-1, with D possibly TRBD1 on 5 matching bases. Trimming removed 2 bases from V and 0 bases from J, with 19 bases in between. From germline, CDR1 is SGHAT and CDR2 FQNNGV. This CDR3 spans 18 amino acids. The CDR3 DNA reads TGTGCCAGCAGCTTATGGATCAGGCAGGGTATTATGAACACTGAAGCTTTCTTT. It specifies CASSLWIRQGIMNTEAFF.